This entry describes one TCR beta chain. What it binds is unknown. The germline CDR1 and CDR2 sequences are MRHNA and SNTAGT. V lost 5 bases and J lost 2, with 12 bases in between. This CDR3 is built from 14 residues. These data originate in a study of a mutant IDH1 vaccine in newly diagnosed glioma. Study-wide background: Before enrollment, patients got radiotherapy alone, temozolomide alone, or mostly the combination. The study, taken as a whole, reports: The study observed vaccine-induced immune responses in roughly 95% of patients.

Time point specified: baseline, week 1 (first vaccination visit). Treatment in this sample: pre-vaccination baseline after standard-of-care therapy. Newly diagnosed WHO grade 3 or 4 IDH1-mutant, ATRX-lost astrocytomas were identified in the donors. Libraries were prepared by immunoSEQ multiplex PCR; TCRdb keeps only in-frame clonotypes and omits some of them. Among about 100,000 clones, around three quarters were seen once, and the ten largest hold around 7.5%. The sample here was PBMCs, taken from a glioma patient treated with radiotherapy, temozolomide or both. The TCR originated in a man between 35 and 55 years old with glioma. The chain is built from TRBV6-4 and TRBJ1-2, with D tentatively TRBD1 (6 bases). The CDR3 coding sequence is TGTGCCAGCAGTCCGACTCAGGGGAACTATGGCTACACCTTC. Translation: CASSPTQGNYGYTF.